This T cell receptor beta chain derives from a study of blood T cell dynamics during melanoma immunotherapy. Study at large: Metastatic melanoma patients received first-line pembrolizumab or nivolumab plus ipilimumab. Study conclusions and caveats: Whether repertoire-driving clones were melanoma-specific could not be determined.

The method was immunoSEQ multiplex PCR; TCRdb's version includes in-frame clones alone and lacks a portion of them. The sample holds 14,000 or so clones, 80% to 90% seen once. Between the trimmed V and J ends, which lost 2 bases and 0 bases, there was a span of 10 bases. From germline, CDR1 is SGHTA and CDR2 FQGNSA. This CDR3 comprises 15 residues. This clone occurred a few times. Its antigen remains unknown. Documented time point: pre-treatment baseline. Sampling occurred pretreatment (T0) and at week 3 (W3), after cycle one of checkpoint blockade. At 12 weeks after first infusion, RECIST 1.1 defined response for most patients.

The chain employs TRBV7-2 and TRBJ1-1; D is possibly TRBD1 (6 bases). The source material was blood, sampled from a patient treated with checkpoint blockade. The receptor was isolated from a human donor with melanoma. The CDR3, as DNA: TGTGCCAGCAGCTTACAGGGGCGTGTGAACACTGAAGCTTTCTTT. Amino acids: CASSLQGRVNTEAFF.